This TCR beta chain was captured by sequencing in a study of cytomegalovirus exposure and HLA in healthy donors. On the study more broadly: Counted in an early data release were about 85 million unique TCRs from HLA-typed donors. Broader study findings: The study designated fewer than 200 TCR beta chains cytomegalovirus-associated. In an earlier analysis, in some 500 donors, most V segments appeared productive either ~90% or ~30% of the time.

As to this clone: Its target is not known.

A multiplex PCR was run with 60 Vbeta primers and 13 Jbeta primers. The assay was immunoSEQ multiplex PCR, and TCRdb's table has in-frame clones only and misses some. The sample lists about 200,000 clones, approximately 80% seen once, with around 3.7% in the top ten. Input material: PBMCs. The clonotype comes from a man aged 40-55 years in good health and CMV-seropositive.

CDR3 region: CASSEGWRDKLSEQFF. The CDR3 bases are TGTGCCAGCAGTGAAGGCTGGCGGGATAAATTGAGTGAGCAGTTCTTC. The chain has TRBV2 and TRBJ2-1; tentatively, D is TRBD2 (6 bases). The CDR3 has 16 amino acids. V dropped 1 base and J dropped 9 bases, with 19 bases sitting between them. Germline V gene sequence: CDR1 SNHLY, CDR2 FYNNEI.